This is a list of T cell receptor beta chains from one sample in a study of cytomegalovirus exposure and HLA in healthy donors. Only in-frame clones appear in the TCRdb table, and some are missing; sequencing was by immunoSEQ multiplex PCR. The sample contains about 160,000 clones, 80% to 90% of which appear only once. The material sequenced was PBMCs. These receptors all come from a woman aged 25 to 39 in good health and CMV-seropositive. The CDR3 runs from the conserved cysteine through the conserved F or W. The order of the fields is V gene, D gene, clone size, J gene, CDR3 DNA, CDR3 protein. A D gene is named only where the DNA matches it firmly. Rows may omit the clone size; those that give it use once, few, many or a size class.

v_gene: TRBV4-1; d_gene: -; abundance: once; j_gene: TRBJ1-6; CDR3nt: TGCGCCAGCAGCCAAAGATGGCAGGCGATAAGCTATAATTCACCCCTCCACTTT; CDR3aa: CASSQRWQAISYNSPLHF
v_gene: TRBV10-3; d_gene: TRBD2; abundance: -; j_gene: TRBJ2-1; CDR3nt: TGTGCCATCAGTTTCGGGACTAGGCGCCCTAGTGAGCAGTTCTTC; CDR3aa: CAISFGTRRPSEQFF
v_gene: TRBV27; d_gene: TRBD2; abundance: -; j_gene: TRBJ2-3; CDR3nt: TGTGCCAGCAGTTTACTTGGACTAGCGGGGTACACAGATACGCAGTATTTT; CDR3aa: CASSLLGLAGYTDTQYF
v_gene: TRBV6-1; d_gene: -; abundance: -; j_gene: TRBJ2-3; CDR3nt: TGTGCCAGCAGTGAAACAGGGACCACAGATACGCAGTATTTT; CDR3aa: CASSETGTTDTQYF
v_gene: TRBV11-2; d_gene: TRBD1; abundance: few; j_gene: TRBJ2-7; CDR3nt: TGTGCCAGCAGCGCCGGGACAGGGGGCTACGAGCAGTACTTC; CDR3aa: CASSAGTGGYEQYF
v_gene: TRBV5-1; d_gene: -; abundance: -; j_gene: TRBJ1-6; CDR3nt: TGCGCCAGCAGCCGGACAGCTCTAAATTCACCCCTCCACTTT; CDR3aa: CASSRTALNSPLHF
v_gene: TRBV15; d_gene: -; abundance: -; j_gene: TRBJ2-7; CDR3nt: TGTGCCACCAGCTCCATCCCGGCGGGGTTCCACTACGAGCAGTACTTC; CDR3aa: CATSSIPAGFHYEQYF
v_gene: TRBV2; d_gene: TRBD1; abundance: -; j_gene: TRBJ1-1; CDR3nt: TGTGCCAGCAGAGACAGGGAAGACACTGAAGCTTTCTTT; CDR3aa: CASRDREDTEAFF
v_gene: TRBV9; d_gene: -; abundance: -; j_gene: TRBJ1-5; CDR3nt: TGTGCCAGCAGCGTGGGAGGGAGCAATCAGCCCCAGCATTTT; CDR3aa: CASSVGGSNQPQHF
v_gene: TRBV15; d_gene: TRBD1; abundance: few; j_gene: TRBJ2-6; CDR3nt: TGTGCCACCAGCCCCGGGACAGGGAGCTCTGGGGCCAACGTCCTGACTTTC; CDR3aa: CATSPGTGSSGANVLTF
v_gene: TRBV5-1; d_gene: -; abundance: -; j_gene: TRBJ2-1; CDR3nt: TGCGCCAGCAGCTGGTCTATCGTTGAGAGCTCCTACAATGAGCAGTTCTTC; CDR3aa: CASSWSIVESSYNEQFF
v_gene: TRBV7-2; d_gene: TRBD1; abundance: once; j_gene: TRBJ1-1; CDR3nt: TGTGCCAGCAGCACTTACAGGGGTGAAGCTTTCTTT; CDR3aa: CASSTYRGEAFF
v_gene: TRBV2; d_gene: -; abundance: -; j_gene: TRBJ1-2; CDR3nt: TGTGCCAGCAGTGTCCTAAACTATGGCTACACCTTC; CDR3aa: CASSVLNYGYTF
v_gene: TRBV9; d_gene: -; abundance: -; j_gene: TRBJ2-1; CDR3nt: TGTGCCAGCAGCGTAGCTGGAGTTGAGCAGTTCTTC; CDR3aa: CASSVAGVEQFF
v_gene: TRBV6-6; d_gene: TRBD1; abundance: -; j_gene: TRBJ2-5; CDR3nt: TGTGCCAGCAGTCGGACAGGGGGACAAGAGACCCAGTACTTC; CDR3aa: CASSRTGGQETQYF
v_gene: TRBV7-3; d_gene: TRBD1; abundance: -; j_gene: TRBJ2-7; CDR3nt: TGTGCCAGCAGCACGACAGGGGGCCCCTCCTACGAGCAGTACTTC; CDR3aa: CASSTTGGPSYEQYF
v_gene: TRBV2; d_gene: -; abundance: -; j_gene: TRBJ2-7; CDR3nt: TGTGCCACCGAAGTTGACAGGAGCTCCTACGAGCAGTACTTC; CDR3aa: CATEVDRSSYEQYF
v_gene: TRBV19; d_gene: -; abundance: few; j_gene: TRBJ1-5; CDR3nt: TGTGCCAGTAGTACCATCCGGGGTTTAGGGAATCAGCCCCAGCATTTT; CDR3aa: CASSTIRGLGNQPQHF
v_gene: TRBV10-3; d_gene: TRBD2; abundance: -; j_gene: TRBJ2-1; CDR3nt: TGTGCCATCAACCTAGCGGGGGGGCAAAATGAGCAGTTCTTC; CDR3aa: CAINLAGGQNEQFF
v_gene: TRBV4-1; d_gene: -; abundance: -; j_gene: TRBJ2-7; CDR3nt: TGCGCCAGCAGCCAGAAGCAGGGGCGCACGGCTAGGGAGCAGTACTTC; CDR3aa: CASSQKQGRTAREQYF
v_gene: TRBV7-2; d_gene: TRBD1; abundance: -; j_gene: TRBJ1-6; CDR3nt: TGTGCCAGCAGTCTAACAGGGGTTCGTTCACCCCTCCACTTT; CDR3aa: CASSLTGVRSPLHF
v_gene: TRBV7-2; d_gene: -; abundance: -; j_gene: TRBJ1-1; CDR3nt: TGTGCCAGCAGCTTCGGCGGGAACACTGAAGCTTTCTTT; CDR3aa: CASSFGGNTEAFF
v_gene: TRBV7-2; d_gene: TRBD1; abundance: -; j_gene: TRBJ2-7; CDR3nt: TGTGCCAGCAGCTTGGGACAGGGTTGGTACGAGCAGTACTTC; CDR3aa: CASSLGQGWYEQYF
v_gene: TRBV5-4; d_gene: TRBD1; abundance: -; j_gene: TRBJ2-7; CDR3nt: TGTGCCAGCAGTCGCCCGGGACAGGTCTACGAGCAGTACTTC; CDR3aa: CASSRPGQVYEQYF
v_gene: TRBV4-1; d_gene: -; abundance: -; j_gene: TRBJ2-7; CDR3nt: TGCGCCAGCAGCCAAGATCCTGCGGCCTCCTACGAGCAGTACTTC; CDR3aa: CASSQDPAASYEQYF
v_gene: TRBV19; d_gene: -; abundance: few; j_gene: TRBJ1-1; CDR3nt: TGTGCCAGTACCATCGGGAGGAGACCCCCTCGGGATGAAGCTTTCTTT; CDR3aa: CASTIGRRPPRDEAFF
v_gene: TRBV7-2; d_gene: TRBD2; abundance: -; j_gene: TRBJ2-1; CDR3nt: TGTGCCAGCACACCCGTAGCGGGGGGGCGCTACAATGAGCAGTTCTTC; CDR3aa: CASTPVAGGRYNEQFF
v_gene: TRBV15; d_gene: -; abundance: -; j_gene: TRBJ1-5; CDR3nt: TGTGCCACCACGACAACTGGGAGCAATCAGCCCCAGCATTTT; CDR3aa: CATTTTGSNQPQHF
v_gene: TRBV29-1; d_gene: TRBD2; abundance: -; j_gene: TRBJ2-1; CDR3nt: TGCAGCGTGTTGCCCATAGCGGGGGGGCGCAATGAGCAGTTCTTC; CDR3aa: CSVLPIAGGRNEQFF
v_gene: TRBV7-9; d_gene: -; abundance: -; j_gene: TRBJ2-1; CDR3nt: TGTGCCAGCAGCTTAGCGTACAGCCTCAATGAGCAGTTCTTC; CDR3aa: CASSLAYSLNEQFF
v_gene: TRBV4-2; d_gene: TRBD1; abundance: -; j_gene: TRBJ1-6; CDR3nt: TGTGCCAGCAGCCAAGTACTTCCAGACAGGGTCTATAATTCACCCCTCCACTTT; CDR3aa: CASSQVLPDRVYNSPLHF
v_gene: TRBV15; d_gene: TRBD2; abundance: -; j_gene: TRBJ2-1; CDR3nt: TGTGCCACCAGCAGTCTAGCGGGGGGACCCTCCTACAATGAGCAGTTCTTC; CDR3aa: CATSSLAGGPSYNEQFF
v_gene: TRBV19; d_gene: -; abundance: -; j_gene: TRBJ1-1; CDR3nt: TGTGCCAGTATAATGAGGGCAGACAACACTGAAGCTTTCTTT; CDR3aa: CASIMRADNTEAFF
v_gene: TRBV7-2; d_gene: TRBD1; abundance: -; j_gene: TRBJ1-5; CDR3nt: TGTGCCAGCAGCCCCTTGGGACAGGGCTGGGGACAGCCCCAGCATTTT; CDR3aa: CASSPLGQGWGQPQHF
v_gene: TRBV7-9; d_gene: -; abundance: -; j_gene: TRBJ1-2; CDR3nt: TGTTCCAGCACCAAACTCCCTAGGCAGAAACTAACTAACTATGGCTACACCTTC; CDR3aa: CSSTKLPRQKLTNYGYTF
v_gene: TRBV7-9; d_gene: TRBD1; abundance: -; j_gene: TRBJ2-7; CDR3nt: TGTGCCAGCAGCTTAGGGAACAGGGGGGTTTACGAGCAGTACTTC; CDR3aa: CASSLGNRGVYEQYF
v_gene: TRBV9; d_gene: TRBD1; abundance: -; j_gene: TRBJ1-1; CDR3nt: TGTGCCAGCAGCAGACAGGGGTGGATGAACACTGAAGCTTTCTTT; CDR3aa: CASSRQGWMNTEAFF
v_gene: TRBV23-1; d_gene: -; abundance: -; j_gene: TRBJ1-1; CDR3nt: TGCCCTCAGGTAACTGAAGCTTTCTTT; CDR3aa: CPQVTEAFF
v_gene: TRBV5-1; d_gene: TRBD2; abundance: -; j_gene: TRBJ2-5; CDR3nt: TGCGCCAGCACCTTCCTTAGCGGGGAAGAGACCCAGTACTTC; CDR3aa: CASTFLSGEETQYF
v_gene: TRBV11-3; d_gene: TRBD1; abundance: once; j_gene: TRBJ2-1; CDR3nt: TGTGCCAGCAGCTTCGACAGGGACAATGAGCAGTTCTTC; CDR3aa: CASSFDRDNEQFF
v_gene: TRBV9; d_gene: -; abundance: -; j_gene: TRBJ2-1; CDR3nt: TGTGCCAGCAGCGTAGAAACAGGGCTCTACAATGAGCAGTTCTTC; CDR3aa: CASSVETGLYNEQFF
v_gene: TRBV18; d_gene: TRBD1; abundance: -; j_gene: TRBJ1-3; CDR3nt: TGTGCCAGCTCACCAGACAGGGAAGGGCTCGGAAACACCATATATTTT; CDR3aa: CASSPDREGLGNTIYF
v_gene: TRBV5-6; d_gene: -; abundance: -; j_gene: TRBJ1-6; CDR3nt: TGTGCCAGCAGCTCACCGGGAACCAGAAATTCACCCCTCCACTTT; CDR3aa: CASSSPGTRNSPLHF